The clone carrying this T cell receptor (beta chain) came up many times. TCR beta CDR3 sequences were amplified from RNA transcripts. Using the HTBI primer set, a first-round RT-PCR was run on the TCR CDR3. TCRdb used MiXCR to reprocess the multiplex PCR reads, holding one entry per CDR3 protein. The sample has around 200,000 distinct CDR3 sequences, approximately 17% seen once. These data belong to a study of T cells in Graves' hyperthyroidism and ophthalmopathy. The CDR3 length is 14 residues. The V end was cut by 1 base, the J end by 7 bases, with 11 bases between. Germline CDR1 is MNHNS and CDR2 is SASEGT.

The sequenced material came from blood. The chain has TRBV6-1 and TRBJ2-1; either TRBD1 or TRBD2 may supply D (6 bases each). This TCR was sampled from a woman in her fifties or sixties with Graves' hyperthyroidism. CDR3 in amino acids: CASSEGGAWNEQFF. In DNA, the CDR3 is TGTGCCAGCAGTGAAGGGGGGGCGTGGAATGAGCAGTTCTTC.